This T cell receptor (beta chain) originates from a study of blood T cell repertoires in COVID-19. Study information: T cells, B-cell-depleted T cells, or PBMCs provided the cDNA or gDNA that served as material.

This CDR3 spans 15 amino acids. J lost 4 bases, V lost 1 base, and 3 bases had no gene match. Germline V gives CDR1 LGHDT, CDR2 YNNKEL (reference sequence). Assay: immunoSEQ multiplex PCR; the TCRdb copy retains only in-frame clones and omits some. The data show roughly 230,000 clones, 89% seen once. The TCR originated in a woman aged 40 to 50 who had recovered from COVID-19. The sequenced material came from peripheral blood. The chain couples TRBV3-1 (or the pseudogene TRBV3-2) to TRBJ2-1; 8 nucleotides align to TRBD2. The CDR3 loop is CASSQVAGGYNEQFF. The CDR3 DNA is TGTGCCAGCAGCCAAGTGGCGGGGGGTTACAATGAGCAGTTCTTC.